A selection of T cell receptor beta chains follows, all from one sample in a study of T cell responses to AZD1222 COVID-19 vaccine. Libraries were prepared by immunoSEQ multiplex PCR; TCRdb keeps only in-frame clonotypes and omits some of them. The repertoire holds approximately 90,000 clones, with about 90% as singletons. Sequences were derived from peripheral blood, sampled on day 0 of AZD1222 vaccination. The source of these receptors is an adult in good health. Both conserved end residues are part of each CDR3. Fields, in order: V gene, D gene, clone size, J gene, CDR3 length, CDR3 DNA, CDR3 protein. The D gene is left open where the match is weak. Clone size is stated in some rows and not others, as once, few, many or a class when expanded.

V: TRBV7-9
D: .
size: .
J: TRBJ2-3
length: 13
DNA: TGTGCCAGCAGCCGGGACGGCACAGATACGCAGTATTTT
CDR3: CASSRDGTDTQYF

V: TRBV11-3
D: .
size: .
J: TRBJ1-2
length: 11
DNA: TGTGCCAGCACCCTAGGGGACGGCTACACCTTC
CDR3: CASTLGDGYTF

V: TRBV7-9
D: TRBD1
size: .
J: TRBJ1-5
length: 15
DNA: TGTGCCAGCAGCTTAGGGGACAGGGGCAATCAGCCCCAGCATTTT
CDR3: CASSLGDRGNQPQHF

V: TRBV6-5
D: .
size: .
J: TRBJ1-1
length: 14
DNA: TGTGCCAGCAGTTATAGCCAGTTGAACACTGAAGCTTTCTTT
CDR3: CASSYSQLNTEAFF

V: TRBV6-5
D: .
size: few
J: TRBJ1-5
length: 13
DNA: TGTGCCAGCAGCGCCGACAGCAATCAGCCCCAGCATTTT
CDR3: CASSADSNQPQHF

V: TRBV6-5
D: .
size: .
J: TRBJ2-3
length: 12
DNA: TGTGCCAGCAGTTCCTTATCAGATACGCAGTATTTT
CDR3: CASSSLSDTQYF

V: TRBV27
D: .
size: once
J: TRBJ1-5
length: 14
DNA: TGTGCCAGCAGTTTGGGGGTTGTAAATCAGCCCCAGCATTTT
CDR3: CASSLGVVNQPQHF

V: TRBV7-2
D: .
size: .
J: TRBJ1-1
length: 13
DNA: TGTGCCAGCAGCCTCCTTGGTAACACTGAAGCTTTCTTT
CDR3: CASSLLGNTEAFF

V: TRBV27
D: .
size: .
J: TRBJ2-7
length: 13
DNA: TGTGCCAGCAGTTTGGCATCCTCCTACGAGCAGTACTTC
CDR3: CASSLASSYEQYF

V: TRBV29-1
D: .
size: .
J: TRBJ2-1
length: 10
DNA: TGCAGCGTCAGGTGGAATGAGCAGTTCTTC
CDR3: CSVRWNEQFF

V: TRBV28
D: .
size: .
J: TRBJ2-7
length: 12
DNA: TGTGCCAGCAGTTCCAGCTCCTACGAGCAGTACTTC
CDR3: CASSSSSYEQYF

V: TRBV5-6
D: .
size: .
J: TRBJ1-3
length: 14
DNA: TGTGCCAGCAGCTTGGTTGGTTCTGGAAACACCATATATTTT
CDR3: CASSLVGSGNTIYF

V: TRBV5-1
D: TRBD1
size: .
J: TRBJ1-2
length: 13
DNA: TGCGCCAGCAGAAGGGACAGGGGGGATGGCTACACCTTC
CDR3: CASRRDRGDGYTF

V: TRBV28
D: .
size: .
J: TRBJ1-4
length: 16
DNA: TGTGCCAGCAGTACCCGTTTGGCAGGGGTGGGTGAAAAACTGTTTTTT
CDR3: CASSTRLAGVGEKLFF

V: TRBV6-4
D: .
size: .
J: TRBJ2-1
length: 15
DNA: TGTGCCAGCAGTGACTCGGGCAGGGCCTTTGATGAGCAGTTCTTC
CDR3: CASSDSGRAFDEQFF

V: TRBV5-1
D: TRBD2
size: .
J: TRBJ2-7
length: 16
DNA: TGCGCCAGCAGCACGCGGGGGGGCGCATCCTCCTACGAGCAGTACTTC
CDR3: CASSTRGGASSYEQYF

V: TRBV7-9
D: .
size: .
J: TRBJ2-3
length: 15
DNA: TGTGCCAGCAGCTTAGAGGGGGACTTCACAGATACGCAGTATTTT
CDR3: CASSLEGDFTDTQYF

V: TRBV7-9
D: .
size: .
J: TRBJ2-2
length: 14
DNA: TGTGCCAGCAGCCAACAGGGTAACACCGGGGAGCTGTTTTTT
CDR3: CASSQQGNTGELFF

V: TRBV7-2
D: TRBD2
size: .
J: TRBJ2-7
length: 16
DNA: TGTGCCAGCAGCCCCAGCCGGGTAGCGGGAGCTTACGAGCAGTACTTC
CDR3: CASSPSRVAGAYEQYF

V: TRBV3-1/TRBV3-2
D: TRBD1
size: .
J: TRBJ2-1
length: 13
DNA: TGTGCCAGCAGCCCGCGAGGGGGCAGCGAGCAGTTCTTC
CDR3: CASSPRGGSEQFF

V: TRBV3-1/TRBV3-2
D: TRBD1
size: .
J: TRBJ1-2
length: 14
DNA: TGTGCCAGCAGCCAAGATACAGGGGGCTTTGGCTACACCTTC
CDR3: CASSQDTGGFGYTF

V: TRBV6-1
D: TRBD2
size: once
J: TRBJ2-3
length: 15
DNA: TGTGCCAGCAGTGACACGGGAGGGAACACAGATACGCAGTATTTT
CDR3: CASSDTGGNTDTQYF

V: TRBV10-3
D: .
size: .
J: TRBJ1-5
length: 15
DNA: TGTGCCATCAGTGAGTCTGGGGTCTTCAATCAGCCCCAGCATTTT
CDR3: CAISESGVFNQPQHF

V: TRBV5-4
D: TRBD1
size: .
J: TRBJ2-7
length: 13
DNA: TGTGCCAGCAGGCAGACAGGGACACACGAGCAGTACTTC
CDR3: CASRQTGTHEQYF

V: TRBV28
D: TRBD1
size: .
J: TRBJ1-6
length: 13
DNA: TGTGCCGGGGGACAGGGATATAATTCACCCCTCCACTTT
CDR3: CAGGQGYNSPLHF

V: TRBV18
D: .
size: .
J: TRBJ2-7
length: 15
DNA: TGTGCCAGCTCACCAGGCCAGGGGAGCTCCTACGAGCAGTACTTC
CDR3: CASSPGQGSSYEQYF

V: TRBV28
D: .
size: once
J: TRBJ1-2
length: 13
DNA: TGTGCCAGCAGGGCCCAGGGAGTGTCTGGCTACACCTTC
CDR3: CASRAQGVSGYTF

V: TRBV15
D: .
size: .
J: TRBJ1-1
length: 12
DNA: TGTGCCACCAGCAGTCGGCGCGCACAGCTGTACTTT
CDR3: CATSSRRAQLYF

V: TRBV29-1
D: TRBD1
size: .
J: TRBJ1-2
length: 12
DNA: TGCAGCGTTCCACAGGGGCAGTATGGCTACACCTTC
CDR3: CSVPQGQYGYTF

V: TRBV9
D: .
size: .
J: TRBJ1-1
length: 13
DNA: TGTGCCAGCAGCGTAGAGGGATGGGCTGAAGCTTTCTTT
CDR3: CASSVEGWAEAFF

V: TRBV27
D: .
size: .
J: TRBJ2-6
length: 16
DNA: TGTGCCAGCAGTCGCCTAACAGGGAATGGGGCCAACGTCCTGACTTTC
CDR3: CASSRLTGNGANVLTF

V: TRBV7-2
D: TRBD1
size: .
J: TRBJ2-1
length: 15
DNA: TGTGCCAGCAGCCCAAACCGGGACAGGCTCAATGAGCAGTTCTTC
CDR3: CASSPNRDRLNEQFF

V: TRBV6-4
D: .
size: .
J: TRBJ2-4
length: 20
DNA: TGTGCCAGCAAAGTTCGTCCGATATGGGACGATGGGGTGGACAAAAACATTCAGTACTTC
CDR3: CASKVRPIWDDGVDKNIQYF

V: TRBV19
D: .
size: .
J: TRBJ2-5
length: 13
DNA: TGTGCCAGTAGTGGGGGGAGCGTGAAGACCCAGTACTTC
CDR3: CASSGGSVKTQYF

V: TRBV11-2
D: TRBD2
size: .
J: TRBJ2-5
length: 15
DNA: TGTGCCAGCAGCTCCGGACTAGCGGGAGTAAAGACCCAGTACTTC
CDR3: CASSSGLAGVKTQYF

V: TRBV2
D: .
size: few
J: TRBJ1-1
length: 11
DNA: TGTGCCAGCAGAGGACAGATTGAAGCTTTCTTT
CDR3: CASRGQIEAFF

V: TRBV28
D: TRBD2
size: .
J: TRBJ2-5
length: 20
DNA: TGTGCCAGCAGTTTCATTAATGGACTAGCGGGAGGAAGCCTCCAAGAGACCCAGTACTTC
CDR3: CASSFINGLAGGSLQETQYF

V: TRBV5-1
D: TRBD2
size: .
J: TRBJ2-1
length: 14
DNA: TGCGCCAGCAGCTTCGGGACTAGCGGGGGGGCGCAGTTCTTC
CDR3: CASSFGTSGGAQFF

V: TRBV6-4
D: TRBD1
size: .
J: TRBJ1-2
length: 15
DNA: TGTGCCAGCAGTGTTGCACCGGGACAGACAGCAGGCTACACCTTC
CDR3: CASSVAPGQTAGYTF

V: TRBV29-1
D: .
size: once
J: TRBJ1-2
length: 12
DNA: TGCAGCGTTGCGCAAGGGGACTATGGCTACACCTTC
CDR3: CSVAQGDYGYTF

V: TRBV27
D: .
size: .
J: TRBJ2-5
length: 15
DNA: TGTGCCAGCAGTTCTGGCAGACGCCCCCAAGAGACCCAGTACTTC
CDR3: CASSSGRRPQETQYF

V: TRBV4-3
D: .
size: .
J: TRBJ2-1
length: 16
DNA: TGCGCCAGCAGCCAAGATCCGAGTTCAGGGGTCAATGAGCAGTTCTTC
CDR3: CASSQDPSSGVNEQFF

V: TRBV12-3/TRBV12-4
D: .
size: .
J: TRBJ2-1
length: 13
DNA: TGTGCCAGCAGTTTAACGGGTAGAAATGAGCAGTTCTTC
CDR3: CASSLTGRNEQFF

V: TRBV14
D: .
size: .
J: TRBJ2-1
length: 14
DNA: TGTGCCAGCAGCCAAGGCTCGCCCGCAGGGGAGCAGTTCTTC
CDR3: CASSQGSPAGEQFF

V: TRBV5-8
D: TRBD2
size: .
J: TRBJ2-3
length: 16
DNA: TGTGCCAGCCGGACTATGACTAGCGGGGGTTCACATACGCAGTATTTT
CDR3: CASRTMTSGGSHTQYF

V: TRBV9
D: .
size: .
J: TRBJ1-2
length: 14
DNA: TGTGCCAGCAGCTCACCCATACAGGGATATGGCTACACCTTC
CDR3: CASSSPIQGYGYTF

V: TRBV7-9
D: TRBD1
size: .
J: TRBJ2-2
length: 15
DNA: TGTGCCAGCAGCCCGGGACAGGGGGGGACCGGGGAGCTGTTTTTT
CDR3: CASSPGQGGTGELFF

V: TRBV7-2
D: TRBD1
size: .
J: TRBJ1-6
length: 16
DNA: TGTGCCAGCAGCGCACAGGGGGCGCATCAGAATTCACCCCTCCACTTT
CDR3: CASSAQGAHQNSPLHF

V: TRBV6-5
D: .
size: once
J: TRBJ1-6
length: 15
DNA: TGTGCCAGCACCCCGGGGCAGGGTAGTGATTCACCCCTCCACTTT
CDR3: CASTPGQGSDSPLHF

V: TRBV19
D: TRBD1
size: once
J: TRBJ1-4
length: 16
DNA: TGTGCCAGTAGTACGACAGGGGAGCGGTCTAATGAAAAACTGTTTTTT
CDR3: CASSTTGERSNEKLFF

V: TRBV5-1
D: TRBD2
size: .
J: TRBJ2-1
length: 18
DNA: TGCGCCAGCAGCTTTGGACTAGCGGGAGTTATGAACTACAATGAGCAGTTCTTC
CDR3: CASSFGLAGVMNYNEQFF

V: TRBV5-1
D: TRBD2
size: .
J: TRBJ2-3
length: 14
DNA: TGCGCCAGCAGCTTGGGGACTAGCGGGGCCCCCGGGTATTTT
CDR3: CASSLGTSGAPGYF

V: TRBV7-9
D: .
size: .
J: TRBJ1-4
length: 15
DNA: TGTGCCAGCAGCTTGGACAGCACAACTAATGAAAAACTGTTTTTT
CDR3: CASSLDSTTNEKLFF

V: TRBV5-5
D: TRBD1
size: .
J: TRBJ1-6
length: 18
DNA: TGTGCCAGCAGCTCTCTTAGGACAGGGAGCTCCTATAATTCACCCCTCCACTTT
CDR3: CASSSLRTGSSYNSPLHF